This entry concerns a single TCR beta chain. The antigen remains unidentified. This may be a read error, as it is one base from a much larger clone. The data belong to a study of tumor-infiltrating lymphocytes in primary liver carcinoma. For the study at large: Sample yields of productive TCRbeta reads, ranging from roughly 3.65 to 7.5 million, were similar across tissue types. Study-level findings and limits: CD4+ and CD8+ repertoires could not be compared in these unsorted bulk samples.

Germline values: CDR1 WNHNN, CDR2 SYGVQD (reference sequence). CDR3 length equals 14 residues. Priming with a constant-region primer yielded TCR beta cDNA from 400 to 500 ng total RNA. The TCR beta library was amplified through three nested multiplex PCR rounds in a modified ARM-PCR procedure. TRBV1-TRBV30 forward primers paired with a C-beta reverse primer drove the first two PCR rounds, approximately 11 cycles each. TCRdb recomputed calls from the multiplex PCR reads with MiXCR, one row per CDR3 protein. Here the sample spans approximately 310,000 distinct CDR3 sequences, about 60% being singletons. Unsorted whole blood supplied the RNA, and germline DNA was extracted too. Patients were chronically HBV-infected and treatment-naive.

V gene TRBV10-1 combines with J gene TRBJ2-7; D remains ambiguous. The sequence was obtained from a man between 35 and 55 years old with primary liver carcinoma and hepatitis B virus infection. The specimen sequenced was peripheral blood. DNA of the CDR3: TGCGCCAGCAGTGAGGTTGGTGATTCCTACGAGCAGTGCTTC. It codes for CASSEVGDSYEQCF.